Shown below are 5 T cell receptor beta chains from a single sample sequenced in a study of T-cell memory formation after mild COVID-19. One entry per CDR3 protein results from TCRdb running MiXCR on the 5' RACE reads. Of more than 80,000 distinct CDR3 sequences in the sample, around 11% are singletons; the top ten hold around 25%. Sequenced: PBMCs or a T cell subset sorted from them (not recorded which). These receptors all come from an adult woman who had mild COVID-19 (a few samples of this study predate the infection). Cell type and time point are not known.

By its share, this clonotype is medium-sized. This chain joins TRBV7-9 and TRBJ2-1; TRBD2 aligns across 8 bases. This CDR3 comprises 15 residues. The V and J ends lost 7 bases and 12 bases, in that order; junction bases with no gene match: 17. Looked up from germline, CDR1 is SEHNR and CDR2 is FQNEAQ (reference sequence). The CDR3 is CASTQTGGPVDGQFF. The CDR3 bases are TGTGCCAGCACCCAGACGGGAGGGCCTGTCGATGGGCAGTTCTTC.

This clonotype was recorded at least ten times. This chain connects TRBV5-1 to TRBJ2-5; 11 nucleotides agree with TRBD1. Looked up from germline, CDR1 is SGHRS and CDR2 is YFSETQ. V lost 4 bases, J lost 5 bases, and 7 bases stayed unmatched. The CDR3 has 15 residues. CDR3 nucleotides: TGCGCCAGCAGCGGCGGACAGGGGGCGCGGGAGACCCAGTACTTC. Amino acids: CASSGGQGARETQYF.

The chain is built from TRBV12-5 and TRBJ2-7; D might be TRBD2 (6 bases). This CDR3 is built from 13 residues. The germline V gene encodes CDR1 LGHNT and CDR2 FRNRAP. Trimming cost V 8 bases and J 2 bases, with 13 bases left between them. The CDR3, as DNA: TGTGCTAGTCGATCCGGGAGCACCTACGAGCAGTACTTC. It is translated as CASRSGSTYEQYF.

This clonotype was seen more than once but under ten times. The genes are TRBV7-9 and TRBJ2-1; no firm D call. Germline V lookup: CDR1 SEHNR, CDR2 FQNEAQ (reference sequence). The CDR3 length is 12 residues. Trimming shortened V by 0 bases and J by 7 bases, and 4 bases separated the two germline ends. The CDR3 loop reads CASSLAWNEQFF. The CDR3 region has the DNA TGTGCCAGCAGCTTAGCGTGGAATGAGCAGTTCTTC.

The chain is built from TRBV11-2 and TRBJ2-5; TRBD2 agrees at 10 bases. Per germline, CDR1 SGHAT and CDR2 FQNNGV. J lost 0 bases, V lost 5 bases, and 12 bases had no gene match. The CDR3 extends over 18 amino acids. The CDR3: CASSVGLAALTNQETQYF. As DNA, the CDR3 is TGTGCCAGCAGCGTTGGACTAGCGGCCCTCACTAACCAAGAGACCCAGTACTTC.